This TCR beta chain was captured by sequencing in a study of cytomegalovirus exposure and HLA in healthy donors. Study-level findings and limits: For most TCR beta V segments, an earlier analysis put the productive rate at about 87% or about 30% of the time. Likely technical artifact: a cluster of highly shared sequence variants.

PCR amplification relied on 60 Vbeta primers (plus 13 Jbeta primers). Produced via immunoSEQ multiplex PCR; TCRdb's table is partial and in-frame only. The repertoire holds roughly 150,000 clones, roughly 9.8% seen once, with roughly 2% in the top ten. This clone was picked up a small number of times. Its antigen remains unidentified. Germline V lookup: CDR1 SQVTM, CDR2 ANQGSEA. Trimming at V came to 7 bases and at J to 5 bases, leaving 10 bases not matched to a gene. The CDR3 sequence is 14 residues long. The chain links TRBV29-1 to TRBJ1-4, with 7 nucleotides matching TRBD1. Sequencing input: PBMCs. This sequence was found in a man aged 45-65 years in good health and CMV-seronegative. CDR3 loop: CSAGRDRLNEKLFF. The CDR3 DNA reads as TGCAGCGCTGGCCGGGACAGATTAAATGAAAAACTGTTTTTT.